Here is one T cell receptor (beta chain) with its context. These data belong to a study of OX40 agonist ivuxolimab in advanced cancers. Study as a whole: Cancers in dose escalation were hepatocellular, melanoma, renal cell and head and neck.

The timepoints at which blood was sampled were baseline, cycle 4 day 1, and cycle 7 day 1. Clones were sequenced by immunoSEQ multiplex PCR, and TCRdb holds only the in-frame ones, with some missing. The table records about 77,000 clones, about 92% of them present only once. Germline lookup yields CDR1 LNHNV and CDR2 YYDKDF (reference sequence). Trimming removed 3 bases at V and 6 bases at J, with 17 bases between. CDR3 length equals 15 residues. The sample here was CD4+ or CD8+ T cells sorted from blood, taken in a trial of the OX40 agonist ivuxolimab. The sequence derives from an adult with an advanced solid tumor such as melanoma, head and neck, liver or kidney cancer. V gene TRBV15 combines with J gene TRBJ1-1; D not resolved. Written as DNA, the CDR3 is TGTGCCACCAGCAGGGTGAGTTTCTCCGAGGCTGAAGCTTTCTTT. As protein: CATSRVSFSEAEAFF.